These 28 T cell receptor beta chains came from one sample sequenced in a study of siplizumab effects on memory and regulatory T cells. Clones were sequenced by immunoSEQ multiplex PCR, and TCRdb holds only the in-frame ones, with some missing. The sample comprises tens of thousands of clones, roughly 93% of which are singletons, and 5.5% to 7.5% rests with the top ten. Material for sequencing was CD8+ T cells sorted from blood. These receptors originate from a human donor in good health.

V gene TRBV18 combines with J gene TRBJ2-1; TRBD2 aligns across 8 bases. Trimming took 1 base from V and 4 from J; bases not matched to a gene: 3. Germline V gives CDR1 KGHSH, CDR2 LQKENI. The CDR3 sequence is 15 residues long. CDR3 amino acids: CASSPLRGGYNEQFF. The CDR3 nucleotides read TGTGCCAGCTCACCACTTCGGGGGGGGTACAATGAGCAGTTCTTC.

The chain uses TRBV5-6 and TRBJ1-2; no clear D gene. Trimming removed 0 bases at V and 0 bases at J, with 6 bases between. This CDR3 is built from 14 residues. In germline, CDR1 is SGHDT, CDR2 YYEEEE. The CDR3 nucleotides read TGTGCCAGCAGCTTGGAACAGCCTAACTATGGCTACACCTTC. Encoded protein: CASSLEQPNYGYTF. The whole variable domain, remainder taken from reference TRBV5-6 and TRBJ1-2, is DAGVTQSPTHLIKTRGQQVTLRCSPKSGHDTVSWYQQALGQGPQFIFQYYEEEERQRGNFPDRFSGHQFPNYSSELNVNALLLGDSALYLCASSLEQPNYGYTFGSGTRLTVV.

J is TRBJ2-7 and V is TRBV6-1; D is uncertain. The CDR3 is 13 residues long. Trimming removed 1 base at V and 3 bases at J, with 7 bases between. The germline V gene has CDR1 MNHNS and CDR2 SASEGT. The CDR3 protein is CASSEGDIYEQYF. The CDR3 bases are TGTGCCAGCAGTGAAGGCGACATCTACGAGCAGTACTTC.

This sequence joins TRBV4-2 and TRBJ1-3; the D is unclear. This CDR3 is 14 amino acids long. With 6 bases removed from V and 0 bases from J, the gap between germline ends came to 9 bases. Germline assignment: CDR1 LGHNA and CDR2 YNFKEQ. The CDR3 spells CASSPSASGNTIYF. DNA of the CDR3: TGTGCCAGCAGTCCCTCGGCCTCTGGAAACACCATATATTTT.

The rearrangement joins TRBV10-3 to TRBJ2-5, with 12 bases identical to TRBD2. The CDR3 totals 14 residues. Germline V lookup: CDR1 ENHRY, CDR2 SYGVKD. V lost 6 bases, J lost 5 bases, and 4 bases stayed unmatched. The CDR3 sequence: CAIRTSGSVETQYF. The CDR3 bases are TGTGCCATCAGGACTAGCGGGAGTGTGGAGACCCAGTACTTC.

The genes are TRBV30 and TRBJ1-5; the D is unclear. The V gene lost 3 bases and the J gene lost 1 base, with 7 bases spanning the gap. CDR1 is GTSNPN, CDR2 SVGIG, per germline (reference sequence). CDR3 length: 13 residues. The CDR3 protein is CAWSRHSNQPQHF. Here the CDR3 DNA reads TGTGCCTGGAGCCGACACAGCAATCAGCCCCAGCATTTT.

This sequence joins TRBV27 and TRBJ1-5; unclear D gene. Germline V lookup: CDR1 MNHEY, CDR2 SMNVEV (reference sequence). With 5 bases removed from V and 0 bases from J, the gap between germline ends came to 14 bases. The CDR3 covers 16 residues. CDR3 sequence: CASSPYGLNSNQPQHF. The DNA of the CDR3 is TGTGCCAGCAGTCCCTACGGACTGAATAGCAATCAGCCCCAGCATTTT.

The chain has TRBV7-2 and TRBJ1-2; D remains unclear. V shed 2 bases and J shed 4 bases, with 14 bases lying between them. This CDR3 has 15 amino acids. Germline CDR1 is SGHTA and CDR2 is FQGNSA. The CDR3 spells CASSLTRARGYGYTF. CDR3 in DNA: TGTGCCAGCAGCTTAACCCGAGCGCGGGGCTATGGCTACACCTTC. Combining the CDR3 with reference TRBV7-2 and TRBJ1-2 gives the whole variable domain GAGVSQSPSNKVTEKGKDVELRCDPISGHTALYWYRQSLGQGLEFLIYFQGNSAPDKSGLPSDRFSAERTGGSVSTLTIQRTQQEDSAVYLCASSLTRARGYGYTFGSGTRLTVV.

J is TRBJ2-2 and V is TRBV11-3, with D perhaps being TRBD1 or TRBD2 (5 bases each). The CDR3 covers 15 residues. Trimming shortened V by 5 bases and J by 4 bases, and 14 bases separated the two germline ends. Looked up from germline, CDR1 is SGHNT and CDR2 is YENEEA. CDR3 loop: CASSPRDGPTGELFF. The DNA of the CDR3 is TGTGCCAGCAGCCCCCGGGACGGTCCCACCGGGGAGCTGTTTTTT.

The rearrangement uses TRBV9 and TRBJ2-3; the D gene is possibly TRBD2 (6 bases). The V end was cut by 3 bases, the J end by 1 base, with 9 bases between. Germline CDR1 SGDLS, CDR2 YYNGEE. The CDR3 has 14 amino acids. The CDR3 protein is CASSASGGTDTQYF. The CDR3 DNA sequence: TGTGCCAGCAGCGCATCGGGGGGCACAGATACGCAGTATTTT. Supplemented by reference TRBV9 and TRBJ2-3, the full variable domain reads DSGVTQTPKHLITATGQRVTLRCSPRSGDLSVYWYQQSLDQGLQFLIQYYNGEERAKGNILERFSAQQFPDLHSELNLSSLELGDSALYFCASSASGGTDTQYFGPGTRLTVL.

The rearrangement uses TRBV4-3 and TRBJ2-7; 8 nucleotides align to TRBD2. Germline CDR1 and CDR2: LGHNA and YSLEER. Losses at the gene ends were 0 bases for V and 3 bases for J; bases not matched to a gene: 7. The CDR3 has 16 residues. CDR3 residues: CASSQDMNGRVYEQYF. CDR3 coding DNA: TGCGCCAGCAGCCAAGATATGAACGGGAGGGTCTACGAGCAGTACTTC.

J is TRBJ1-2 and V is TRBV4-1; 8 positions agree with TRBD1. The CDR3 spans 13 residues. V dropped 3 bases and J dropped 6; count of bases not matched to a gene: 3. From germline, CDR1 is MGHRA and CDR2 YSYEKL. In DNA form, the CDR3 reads TGCGCCAGCAGCCAGCAGGGGGCTGATGGCTACACCTTC. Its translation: CASSQQGADGYTF.

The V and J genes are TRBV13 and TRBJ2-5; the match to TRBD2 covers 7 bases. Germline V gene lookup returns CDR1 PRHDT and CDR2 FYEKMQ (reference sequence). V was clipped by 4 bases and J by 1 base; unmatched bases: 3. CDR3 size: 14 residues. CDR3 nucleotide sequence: TGTGCCAGCAGCTCCGAGCGGGGCCAAGAGACCCAGTACTTC. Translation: CASSSERGQETQYF. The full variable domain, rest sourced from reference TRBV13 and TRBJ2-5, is AAGVIQSPRHLIKEKRETATLKCYPIPRHDTVYWYQQGPGQDPQFLISFYEKMQSDKGSIPDRFSAQQFSDYHSELNMSSLELGDSALYFCASSSERGQETQYFGPGTRLLVL.

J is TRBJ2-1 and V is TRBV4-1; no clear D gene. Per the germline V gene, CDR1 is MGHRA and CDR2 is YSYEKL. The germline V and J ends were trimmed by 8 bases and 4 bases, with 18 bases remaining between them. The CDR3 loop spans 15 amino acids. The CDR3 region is CASGPGAPKYNEQFF. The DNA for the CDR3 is TGCGCCAGCGGGCCCGGAGCACCTAAGTACAATGAGCAGTTCTTC.

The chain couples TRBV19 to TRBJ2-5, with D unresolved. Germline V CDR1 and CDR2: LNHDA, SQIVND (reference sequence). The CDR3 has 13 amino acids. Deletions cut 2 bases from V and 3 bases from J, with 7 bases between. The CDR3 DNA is TGTGCCAGTAGTATAAACTTCGAAGAGACCCAGTACTTC. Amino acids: CASSINFEETQYF.

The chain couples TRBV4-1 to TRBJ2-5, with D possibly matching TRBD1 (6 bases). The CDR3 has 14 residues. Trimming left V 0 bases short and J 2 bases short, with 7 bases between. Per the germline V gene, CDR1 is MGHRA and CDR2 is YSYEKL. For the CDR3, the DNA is TGCGCCAGCAGCCAAGAGACAGGACAAGAGACCCAGTACTTC. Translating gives CASSQETGQETQYF.

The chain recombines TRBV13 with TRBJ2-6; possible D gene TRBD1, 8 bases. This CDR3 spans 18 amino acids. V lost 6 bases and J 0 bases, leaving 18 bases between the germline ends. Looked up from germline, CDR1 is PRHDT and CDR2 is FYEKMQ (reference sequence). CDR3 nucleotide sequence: TGTGCCAGCAGTCCAAGACAGGGGACTATCTCTGGGGCCAACGTCCTGACTTTC. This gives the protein CASSPRQGTISGANVLTF.

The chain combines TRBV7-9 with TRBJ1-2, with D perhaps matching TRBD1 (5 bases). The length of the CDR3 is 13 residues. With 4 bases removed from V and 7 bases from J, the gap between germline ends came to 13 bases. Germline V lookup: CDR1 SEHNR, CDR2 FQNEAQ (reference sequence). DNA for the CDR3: TGTGCCAGCAGCTCCCGGGGGGACGTTGGCTACACCTTC. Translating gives CASSSRGDVGYTF.

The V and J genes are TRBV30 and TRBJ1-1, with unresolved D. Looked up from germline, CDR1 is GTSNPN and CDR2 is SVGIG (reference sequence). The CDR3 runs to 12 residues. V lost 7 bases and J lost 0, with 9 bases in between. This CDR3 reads CALDRLNTEAFF. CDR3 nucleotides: TGTGCCTTAGATAGATTGAACACTGAAGCTTTCTTT.

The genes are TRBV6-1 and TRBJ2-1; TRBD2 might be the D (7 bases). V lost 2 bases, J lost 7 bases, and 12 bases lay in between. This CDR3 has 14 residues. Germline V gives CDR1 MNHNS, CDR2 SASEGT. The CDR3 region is CASSELGGPNEQFF. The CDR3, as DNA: TGTGCCAGCAGTGAATTGGGGGGGCCAAATGAGCAGTTCTTC.

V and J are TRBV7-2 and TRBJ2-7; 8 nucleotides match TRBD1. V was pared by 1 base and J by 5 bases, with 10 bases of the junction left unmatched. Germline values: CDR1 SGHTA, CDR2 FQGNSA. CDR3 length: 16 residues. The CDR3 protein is CASSLGGRGQFNEQYF. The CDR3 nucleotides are TGTGCCAGCAGCTTAGGTGGCAGGGGGCAGTTTAACGAGCAGTACTTC.

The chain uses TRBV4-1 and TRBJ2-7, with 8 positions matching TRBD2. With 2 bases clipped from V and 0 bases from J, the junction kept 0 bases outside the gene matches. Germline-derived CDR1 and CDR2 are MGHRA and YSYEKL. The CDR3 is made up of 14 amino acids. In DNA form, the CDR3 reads TGCGCCAGCAGCCAACTAGCGGGCTCCTACGAGCAGTACTTC. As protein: CASSQLAGSYEQYF.

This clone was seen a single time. The CDR3 loop is CASSDRDRGYGYTF. In nucleotides, the CDR3 is TGTGCCAGCAGTGACCGGGACAGGGGCTATGGCTACACCTTC. The rearrangement uses TRBV2 and TRBJ1-2; TRBD1 agrees at 10 bases. Germline lookup yields CDR1 SNHLY and CDR2 FYNNEI. After removal of 3 bases from V and 4 bases from J, the junction contained 2 bases not matched to a gene. The CDR3 has 14 amino acids.

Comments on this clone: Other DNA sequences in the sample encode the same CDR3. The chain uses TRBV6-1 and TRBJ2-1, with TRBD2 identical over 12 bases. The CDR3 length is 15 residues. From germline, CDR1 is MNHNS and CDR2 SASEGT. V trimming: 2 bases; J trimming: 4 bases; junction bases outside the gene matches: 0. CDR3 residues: CASSELAGGYNEQFF. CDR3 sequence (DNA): TGTGCCAGCAGTGAACTAGCGGGGGGGTACAATGAGCAGTTCTTC.

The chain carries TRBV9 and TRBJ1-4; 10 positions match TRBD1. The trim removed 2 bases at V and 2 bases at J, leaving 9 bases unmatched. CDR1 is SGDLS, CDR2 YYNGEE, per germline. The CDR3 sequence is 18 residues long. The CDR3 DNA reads TGTGCCAGCAGCGTTGGACAGGGGGAGTTATTGACTAATGAAAAACTGTTTTTT. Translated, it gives CASSVGQGELLTNEKLFF.

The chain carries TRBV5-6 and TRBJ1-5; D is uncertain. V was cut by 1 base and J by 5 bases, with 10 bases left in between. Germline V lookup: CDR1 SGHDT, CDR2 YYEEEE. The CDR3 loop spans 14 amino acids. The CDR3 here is CASSLSRGHQPQHF. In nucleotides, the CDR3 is TGTGCCAGCAGCTTGTCCCGCGGCCATCAGCCCCAGCATTTT.

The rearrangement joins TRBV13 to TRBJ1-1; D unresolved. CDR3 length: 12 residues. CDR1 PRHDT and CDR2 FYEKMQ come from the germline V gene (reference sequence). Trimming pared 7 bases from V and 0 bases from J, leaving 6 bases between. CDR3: CASKGLNTEAFF. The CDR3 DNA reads TGTGCCAGCAAAGGATTGAACACTGAAGCTTTCTTT.

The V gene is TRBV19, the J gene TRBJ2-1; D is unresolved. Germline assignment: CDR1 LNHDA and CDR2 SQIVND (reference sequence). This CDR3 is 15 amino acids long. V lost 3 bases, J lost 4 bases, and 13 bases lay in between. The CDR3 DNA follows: TGTGCCAGTAGTATGTTCCCCCCTAATTACAATGAGCAGTTCTTC. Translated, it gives CASSMFPPNYNEQFF.